The subject of this entry is one TCR beta chain. Its antigen remains unidentified. The PCR contained 60 Vbeta and 13 Jbeta primers. Clones were sequenced by immunoSEQ multiplex PCR, and TCRdb holds only the in-frame ones, with some missing. The data contain about 120,000 clones, about 72% of them singletons. Germline loops: CDR1 SGHRS, CDR2 YFSETQ. The ends were cut back, 2 bases at V and 3 bases at J, with 14 bases in the middle. The CDR3 covers 16 residues. This specimen belongs to a study of cytomegalovirus exposure and HLA in healthy donors. Notes on the study in general: The listing of 150 or so TCR beta chains classed them as cytomegalovirus-associated. One later analysis reportedly identified an Asian-associated ancestry cluster that showed fewer N-insertions than the roughly 600-donor mean. TCR beta chains associated with HLA were, in a later analysis, more clonally expanded than equally common others.

The TCR sequence derives from a man between 45 and 60 years old in good health and CMV-seropositive. The J gene is TRBJ2-2, the V gene TRBV5-1; TRBD1 is a possible D gene (6 bases). Source material: PBMCs. The CDR3, as DNA: TGCGCCAGCAGCTTCCTGCAGGGGCCTGACACCGGGGAGCTGTTTTTT. Translated, it gives CASSFLQGPDTGELFF.